Listed below are T cell receptor beta chains from one sample, sequenced in a study of T cell repertoires in cytomegalovirus infection. Antigens for these TCRs are unknown. TCRdb reprocessed the reads via MiXCR and lists one record per CDR3 protein. The data show 110,000 to 150,000 distinct CDR3 sequences, more than 25% seen once. The material was CD8+ T cells from cultured PBMCs, obtained from culture after CMV antigen stimulation. The receptors derive from a human donor in good health (CMV status not recorded). Some clones in this sample may be carry-over from other donors' samples. The CDR3 runs from the conserved cysteine through the conserved F or W. The D gene is left open where the match is weak. Clone size is shown for a subset of rows, as once, few, many or a class of expanded clone.

>TRBV5-6|TRBD1|NA|TRBJ1-1
CASSWDRGRTEAFF
TGTGCCAGCAGCTGGGACAGGGGTCGGACTGAAGCTTTCTTT
>TRBV19|TRBD1|NA|TRBJ1-1
CASSLQGAVTEAFF
TGTGCCAGTAGTTTACAGGGGGCGGTCACTGAAGCTTTCTTT
>TRBV7-9|NA|NA|TRBJ2-1
CASGLGNEQFF
TGTGCCAGCGGCCTAGGCAATGAGCAGTTCTTC
>TRBV12-3/TRBV12-4|TRBD1|many|TRBJ1-1
CASIEDRGFTEAFF
TGTGCCAGCATCGAAGACAGGGGGTTTACTGAAGCTTTCTTT
>TRBV4-1|TRBD1|NA|TRBJ2-7
CASSHPTGGIYEQYF
TGCGCCAGCAGCCACCCGACAGGGGGGATCTACGAGCAGTACTTC
>TRBV11-2|NA|NA|TRBJ1-3
CASSLDRTSGNTIYF
TGTGCCAGCAGCTTAGATAGGACCTCTGGAAACACCATATATTTT
>TRBV7-2|TRBD2|many|TRBJ2-3
CASSELAGGGTDTQYF
TGTGCCAGCAGCGAGCTAGCGGGGGGAGGCACAGATACGCAGTATTTT
>TRBV20-1|NA|many|TRBJ2-7
CSARDLVSNSYEQYF
TGCAGTGCTAGAGATCTGGTATCAAACTCCTACGAGCAGTACTTC
>TRBV29-1|NA|once|TRBJ1-2
CSALGQRSYGYTF
TGCAGCGCCCTAGGCCAAAGGAGCTATGGCTACACCTTC
>TRBV6-5|TRBD1|NA|TRBJ2-7
CASSLHVGQGLNEQYF
TGTGCCAGCAGTCTCCACGTGGGACAGGGACTTAACGAGCAGTACTTC
>TRBV27|NA|NA|TRBJ2-1
CASATWTGDEQFF
TGTGCCAGCGCCACCTGGACGGGGGATGAGCAGTTCTTC
>TRBV12-5|TRBD1|NA|TRBJ2-1
CASGSGTGTNEQFF
TGTGCTAGTGGATCCGGGACAGGGACCAATGAGCAGTTCTTC
>TRBV27|NA|few|TRBJ1-1
CATKGGTEAFF
TGTGCCACCAAGGGGGGCACTGAAGCTTTCTTT
>TRBV11-2|TRBD1|NA|TRBJ1-2
CASSFGTGSGYTF
TGTGCCAGCAGCTTCGGGACAGGCTCTGGCTACACCTTC
>TRBV7-9|NA|NA|TRBJ1-1
CASTPGGDLNTEAFF
TGTGCCAGCACCCCCGGGGGGGACCTGAACACTGAAGCTTTCTTT
>TRBV19|NA|NA|TRBJ1-1
CASSITYGLYEAFF
TGTGCCAGTAGTATAACTTACGGACTGTATGAAGCTTTCTTT
>TRBV24-1|NA|once|TRBJ2-7
CATSDGGLRTGHEQYF
TGTGCCACCAGTGACGGGGGGCTCCGAACAGGTCACGAGCAGTACTTC
>TRBV6-1|NA|NA|TRBJ1-5
CASSEYVHQPQHF
TGTGCCAGCAGTGAATATGTCCATCAGCCCCAGCATTTT
>TRBV25-1|NA|few|TRBJ2-1
CASSEYFQSSYNEQFF
TGTGCCAGCAGTGAATATTTTCAGAGCTCCTACAATGAGCAGTTCTTC
>TRBV7-9|TRBD2|NA|TRBJ2-7
CASSLLPPRGKSYEQYF
TGTGCCAGCAGCTTACTTCCCCCGCGGGGGAAATCCTACGAGCAGTACTTC
>TRBV12-3/TRBV12-4|TRBD2|NA|TRBJ2-7
CASSHGGGTYEQYF
TGTGCCAGCAGTCATGGGGGGGGGACCTACGAGCAGTACTTC
>TRBV4-1|NA|few|TRBJ2-2
CASSHPRGNTGELFF
TGCGCCAGCAGCCATCCTCGGGGGAACACCGGGGAGCTGTTTTTT
>TRBV29-1|TRBD2|NA|TRBJ2-5
CSVGGGLAQETRYF
TGCAGCGTTGGGGGGGGACTAGCACAAGAGACCCGGTACTTC
>TRBV6-2/TRBV6-3|TRBD2|few|TRBJ2-1
CASSYPSGGVSDEQFF
TGTGCCAGCAGTTACCCTAGCGGGGGGGTTTCCGATGAGCAGTTCTTC
>TRBV2|NA|few|TRBJ1-1
CASGGLRTEAFF
TGTGCCAGCGGGGGTTTGCGCACTGAAGCTTTCTTT
>TRBV19|NA|few|TRBJ1-1
CASTVGAQPNTEAFF
TGTGCCAGTACCGTTGGGGCACAGCCGAACACTGAAGCTTTCTTT
>TRBV3-1|TRBD1|NA|TRBJ2-1
CASSPPLWDRGYNEQFF
TGTGCCAGCAGCCCGCCCCTATGGGACAGGGGGTACAATGAGCAGTTCTTC
>TRBV3-1|TRBD2|many|TRBJ2-2
CASSQELAGGPGGELFF
TGTGCCAGCAGCCAAGAACTAGCGGGGGGGCCTGGCGGGGAGCTGTTTTTT
>TRBV4-1|NA|NA|TRBJ1-1
CASSQEDLGLPEAFF
TGCGCCAGCAGCCAAGAAGATTTAGGGCTCCCTGAAGCTTTCTTT
>TRBV20-1|TRBD2|NA|TRBJ2-1
CSAWPWTSGGYSSYNEQFF
TGCAGTGCTTGGCCCTGGACTAGCGGGGGCTACAGCTCCTACAATGAGCAGTTCTTC
>TRBV7-9|NA|few|TRBJ1-1
CASSLTADHEAFF
TGTGCCAGCAGCTTAACGGCAGACCATGAAGCTTTCTTT
>TRBV14|NA|NA|TRBJ2-3
CASSQEYSPDTQYF
TGTGCCAGCAGCCAAGAGTACTCCCCGGATACGCAGTATTTT
>TRBV6-1|NA|NA|TRBJ1-4
CASALRPGDDEKLFF
TGTGCCAGCGCCCTCCGGCCCGGGGACGATGAAAAACTGTTTTTT
>TRBV7-6|NA|many|TRBJ2-5
CASSLSLTQETQYF
TGTGCCAGCAGCTTAAGCCTAACCCAGGAGACCCAGTACTTC
>TRBV5-1|NA|NA|TRBJ1-1
CASSLVRRMNTEAFF
TGCGCCAGCAGCTTGGTCAGGCGCATGAACACTGAAGCTTTCTTT
>TRBV12-3/TRBV12-4|TRBD1|few|TRBJ2-1
CASSFPQATGESSYNEQFF
TGTGCCAGCAGTTTTCCACAAGCCACAGGGGAGAGCTCCTACAATGAGCAGTTCTTC
>TRBV12-3/TRBV12-4|TRBD2|NA|TRBJ2-1
CASSIRGEAGDEQFF
TGTGCCAGCAGTATCCGGGGCGAGGCGGGGGATGAGCAGTTCTTC
>TRBV18|TRBD2|NA|TRBJ2-7
CASSRLAGATYEQYF
TGTGCCAGCTCACGACTAGCGGGGGCAACCTACGAGCAGTACTTC
>TRBV7-9|NA|few|TRBJ1-2
CASSTPRSGHYGYTF
TGTGCCAGCAGCACTCCCCGGTCTGGGCACTATGGCTACACCTTC
>TRBV7-9|TRBD1|NA|TRBJ2-1
CASSSLDRGDNEQFF
TGTGCCAGCAGTTCCTTGGACAGGGGGGACAATGAGCAGTTCTTC
>TRBV4-1|TRBD1|few|TRBJ1-1
CASSQPGGGTEAFF
TGCGCCAGCAGCCAACCAGGGGGGGGCACTGAAGCTTTCTTT
>TRBV6-5|NA|NA|TRBJ2-1
CASSLDGNYNEQFF
TGTGCCAGCAGCCTGGACGGGAACTACAATGAGCAGTTCTTC
>TRBV5-6|NA|NA|TRBJ2-5
CASSLQGWETQYF
TGTGCCAGCAGCTTGCAGGGATGGGAGACCCAGTACTTC
>TRBV4-1|NA|medium-sized|TRBJ1-1
CASSQGGMNTEAFF
TGCGCCAGCAGCCAGGGCGGCATGAACACTGAAGCTTTCTTT
>TRBV2|NA|few|TRBJ1-2
CASKGRRNYGYTF
TGTGCCAGCAAGGGTCGAAGGAACTATGGCTACACCTTC